A selection of T cell receptor beta chains follows, all from one sample in a study of neurological immune-mediated disorders. One entry per CDR3 protein results from TCRdb running MiXCR on the 5' RACE reads. In the table there are around 66,000 distinct CDR3 sequences, 4% to 6% of which are singletons. The specimen was PBMCs. Source of these receptors: a young woman with multiple sclerosis. CDR3s include the opening cysteine and the closing phenylalanine or tryptophan. D genes are given only for firm matches. For some rows the clone size is stated as once, few or many, or as a class when expanded; others skip it.

DNA: TGCGCCAGCAGCTTGGCAGCTACGGGAAACACCATATATTTT
CDR3: CASSLAATGNTIYF
V: TRBV5-1
length: 14
size: many
J: TRBJ1-3
D: -

DNA: TGTGCCATCAGCGGGACAGGGAATGGCTACACCTTC
CDR3: CAISGTGNGYTF
V: TRBV10-3
length: 12
size: many
J: TRBJ1-2
D: TRBD1

DNA: TGCAGTGCTAGGGGGCTAGCGGGAGATGAGCAGTTCTTC
CDR3: CSARGLAGDEQFF
V: TRBV20-1
length: 13
size: many
J: TRBJ2-1
D: TRBD2

DNA: TGTGCCAGCAGGCTGACAGGGTCCCGCGATGGCTACACCTTC
CDR3: CASRLTGSRDGYTF
V: TRBV6-5
length: 14
size: many
J: TRBJ1-2
D: TRBD1

DNA: TGTGCCAGCAGCCCTCGGACGGGCTCCTACAATGAGCAGTTCTTC
CDR3: CASSPRTGSYNEQFF
V: TRBV7-2
length: 15
size: many
J: TRBJ2-1
D: -

DNA: TGTGCCAGCAGCCAAGATGGCGGGTCGAGGTATTCACCCCTCCACTTT
CDR3: CASSQDGGSRYSPLHF
V: TRBV3-1
length: 16
size: few
J: TRBJ1-6
D: -

DNA: TGCGCCAGCAGCTCGACCCAGTGGACAGGGGCCTATGGCTACACCTTC
CDR3: CASSSTQWTGAYGYTF
V: TRBV5-1
length: 16
size: many
J: TRBJ1-2
D: TRBD1

DNA: TGCGCCAGCAGCTCGCAGAATCAGCCCCAGCATTTT
CDR3: CASSSQNQPQHF
V: TRBV5-1
length: 12
size: few
J: TRBJ1-5
D: -

DNA: TGTGCCATCAGTGAGTTTTCTATATTACGCGAGGGCTACGAGCAGTACTTC
CDR3: CAISEFSILREGYEQYF
V: TRBV10-3
length: 17
size: many
J: TRBJ2-7
D: -

DNA: TGTGCCAGCAGTAGCGGGGAAACCGGGGAGCTGTTTTTT
CDR3: CASSSGETGELFF
V: TRBV5-6
length: 13
size: few
J: TRBJ2-2
D: TRBD2

DNA: TGTGCCAGCAGCCAGCGAATGCTCCAAGAGACCCAGTACTTC
CDR3: CASSQRMLQETQYF
V: TRBV5-5
length: 14
size: many
J: TRBJ2-5
D: -

DNA: TGCAGTGCCCTGGGGCGGGGGGCACTATACAATGAGCAGTTCTTC
CDR3: CSALGRGALYNEQFF
V: TRBV20-1
length: 15
size: many
J: TRBJ2-1
D: TRBD2

DNA: TGCAGCGTCTCCGGGACTAACGATTACGAGCAGTACTTC
CDR3: CSVSGTNDYEQYF
V: TRBV29-1
length: 13
size: many
J: TRBJ2-7
D: TRBD2

DNA: TGTGCCAGCAGTTCCCCGGGGGTAGAGACCCAGTACTTC
CDR3: CASSSPGVETQYF
V: TRBV28
length: 13
size: many
J: TRBJ2-5
D: -

DNA: TGTGCCAGCAGCCAAGTATACAGGGATACTGAAGCTTTCTTT
CDR3: CASSQVYRDTEAFF
V: TRBV3-1
length: 14
size: many
J: TRBJ1-1
D: -

DNA: TGTGCCAGCAGCTTCCTCGAGACGGGCACAGATACGCAGTATTTT
CDR3: CASSFLETGTDTQYF
V: TRBV7-2
length: 15
size: many
J: TRBJ2-3
D: -

DNA: TGCGCCAGCAGCGCAATTCAGGTCTCTGGGGCCAACGTCCTGACTTTC
CDR3: CASSAIQVSGANVLTF
V: TRBV5-1
length: 16
size: many
J: TRBJ2-6
D: -

DNA: TGTGCCAGCAGCGGCCAGGGCACGCGGACTGAAGCTTTCTTT
CDR3: CASSGQGTRTEAFF
V: TRBV5-6
length: 14
size: many
J: TRBJ1-1
D: -

DNA: TGTGCCAGCAGCCTAGAGATCGGGACTTTTAATGAGCAGTTCTTC
CDR3: CASSLEIGTFNEQFF
V: TRBV6-6
length: 15
size: many
J: TRBJ2-1
D: -

DNA: TGTGCCGGGGGAGACTCTGGAAACACCATATATTTT
CDR3: CAGGDSGNTIYF
V: TRBV7-6
length: 12
size: many
J: TRBJ1-3
D: -

DNA: TGTGCCAGCAGCCAAGATCAAGGGGGCAATCAGCCCCAGAATTTT
CDR3: CASSQDQGGNQPQNF
V: TRBV3-1
length: 15
size: -
J: TRBJ1-5
D: TRBD1

DNA: TGTGCCAGCAGCTTGGGACTGAACCTCCAGTATTTT
CDR3: CASSLGLNLQYF
V: TRBV5-6
length: 12
size: many
J: TRBJ2-3
D: -

DNA: TGCAGTGCTAGGGACAGCTCTGGGGCCAACGTCCTGACTTTC
CDR3: CSARDSSGANVLTF
V: TRBV20-1
length: 14
size: many
J: TRBJ2-6
D: -

DNA: TGTGCCAGCAGCTTAGGGATTGAAGGGACAGACGCTTTCTTT
CDR3: CASSLGIEGTDAFF
V: TRBV7-2
length: 14
size: few
J: TRBJ1-1
D: TRBD1

DNA: TGTGCCAGCAGCTTAGCGGGGGCGGGGGCTTCGGGAGAGACCCAGTACTTC
CDR3: CASSLAGAGASGETQYF
V: TRBV7-2
length: 17
size: -
J: TRBJ2-5
D: -

DNA: TGCGCCAGCAGCCAAGATGCCCGGGGATCTAGCACAGATACGCAGTATTTT
CDR3: CASSQDARGSSTDTQYF
V: TRBV4-1
length: 17
size: many
J: TRBJ2-3
D: -

DNA: TGTGCCAGCAGCTTAAAGGGGAACCAAGAGACCCAGTACTTC
CDR3: CASSLKGNQETQYF
V: TRBV7-8
length: 14
size: many
J: TRBJ2-5
D: -

DNA: TGTGCCACCAGCAGAGCACCCGCGGGCAGGGAGTACTTC
CDR3: CATSRAPAGREYF
V: TRBV15
length: 13
size: many
J: TRBJ2-4
D: -

DNA: TGTGCCAGCAGCTTGGACAGGGGTCAGCCCCAGCATTTT
CDR3: CASSLDRGQPQHF
V: TRBV5-6
length: 13
size: many
J: TRBJ1-5
D: TRBD1

DNA: TGCGCCAGCAGTGAAAGGTTGAAACAGGCTGGTGAAGCTTTCTTT
CDR3: CASSERLKQAGEAFF
V: TRBV10-2
length: 15
size: few
J: TRBJ1-1
D: -

DNA: TGTGCCAGCGCCCCCGGCTGGAGCACAGATACGCAGTATTTT
CDR3: CASAPGWSTDTQYF
V: TRBV19
length: 14
size: many
J: TRBJ2-3
D: -

DNA: TGTGCCAGCAGCTTAAATTTGGGGGGGCGTTCACCCCTCCACTTT
CDR3: CASSLNLGGRSPLHF
V: TRBV7-9
length: 15
size: many
J: TRBJ1-6
D: -

DNA: TGTGCCAGCAGTGGGGGGAACATTCAGTACTTC
CDR3: CASSGGNIQYF
V: TRBV6-6
length: 11
size: many
J: TRBJ2-4
D: -

DNA: TGCGCCAGCAGCTCCGCTGGACAGGGCTATGGCTACACCTTC
CDR3: CASSSAGQGYGYTF
V: TRBV5-1
length: 14
size: many
J: TRBJ1-2
D: TRBD1

DNA: TGTGCCAGTCGGGCGGGCAGACAATATGCAGCCCAGCATTTT
CDR3: CASRAGRQYAAQHF
V: TRBV27
length: 14
size: few
J: TRBJ1-5
D: -

DNA: TGTGCCAGCAGTCCGGGGTCCGGAGGAGGGTCACCCCTCAACTTT
CDR3: CASSPGSGGGSPLNF
V: TRBV7-2
length: 15
size: few
J: TRBJ1-6
D: -

DNA: TGTGCCAGCAGCTTAGAGGGGGGGAGTCAGCCCCAGCATTTT
CDR3: CASSLEGGSQPQHF
V: TRBV7-2
length: 14
size: -
J: TRBJ1-5
D: -

DNA: TGCGCCAGCAGCCCCGCGGGGGGCGGAGAGACCCAGTACTTC
CDR3: CASSPAGGGETQYF
V: TRBV5-1
length: 14
size: many
J: TRBJ2-5
D: TRBD2

DNA: TGCAGCGTTGAGTGGGGGAAATCCTACGAGCAGTACTTC
CDR3: CSVEWGKSYEQYF
V: TRBV29-1
length: 13
size: many
J: TRBJ2-7
D: -

DNA: TGTGCCAGCAGCTCCCCCCGGACCCTCCCTTTCGGCTACACCTTC
CDR3: CASSSPRTLPFGYTF
V: TRBV27
length: 15
size: few
J: TRBJ1-2
D: -

DNA: TGTGCCAGCAGTGAAGTCTTCACAGATACGCAGTATTTT
CDR3: CASSEVFTDTQYF
V: TRBV6-1
length: 13
size: few
J: TRBJ2-3
D: -

DNA: TGCAGCGTTGTTGACAGGGGGCAATACGAGCAGTACTTC
CDR3: CSVVDRGQYEQYF
V: TRBV29-1
length: 13
size: many
J: TRBJ2-7
D: TRBD1

DNA: TGTGCCAGCAGACTAGCGGGGGGGGATACGCAGTATTTT
CDR3: CASRLAGGDTQYF
V: TRBV12-3/TRBV12-4
length: 13
size: -
J: TRBJ2-3
D: TRBD2

DNA: TGTATTGTAGGACAGGGTGTTGAGGGGCAGTTCTTC
CDR3: CIVGQGVEGQFF
V: TRBV28
length: 12
size: many
J: TRBJ2-1
D: TRBD1

DNA: TGTGCCAGCAGCACCGAAACACCGGGACAGAATAACTATGGCTACACCTTC
CDR3: CASSTETPGQNNYGYTF
V: TRBV21-1
length: 17
size: many
J: TRBJ1-2
D: -

DNA: TGTGCCAGCAGCCCAGACAGACTCAACACTGAAGCTTTCTTT
CDR3: CASSPDRLNTEAFF
V: TRBV6-5
length: 14
size: many
J: TRBJ1-1
D: -

DNA: TGCGCCAGCAGCGACGGGACAGGGGAGACCGGGGAGCTGTTTTTT
CDR3: CASSDGTGETGELFF
V: TRBV5-1
length: 15
size: many
J: TRBJ2-2
D: TRBD1

DNA: TGCAGCGTTCGGGAGGGGAGCTCCTACGAGCAGTACTTC
CDR3: CSVREGSSYEQYF
V: TRBV29-1
length: 13
size: many
J: TRBJ2-7
D: TRBD2

DNA: TGTGCCAGCAGCTTAGGACGGTACCAAGAGACCCAGTACTTC
CDR3: CASSLGRYQETQYF
V: TRBV7-2
length: 14
size: many
J: TRBJ2-5
D: -

DNA: TGTGCTAGCAGCAGGGGGACAGGAAGCACAGATACGCAGTATTTT
CDR3: CASSRGTGSTDTQYF
V: TRBV7-7
length: 15
size: many
J: TRBJ2-3
D: TRBD1